What follows are 6 T cell receptor beta chains derived from one specimen sequenced in a study of OX40 agonist ivuxolimab in advanced cancers. Libraries were prepared by immunoSEQ multiplex PCR; TCRdb keeps only in-frame clonotypes and omits some of them. Of roughly 62,000 clones listed, around 88% are singletons. Sequences were derived from CD4+ or CD8+ T cells sorted from blood, sampled in a trial of the OX40 agonist ivuxolimab. These TCRs come from an adult with an advanced solid tumor such as melanoma, head and neck, liver or kidney cancer.

This chain joins TRBV5-5 and TRBJ2-1, with D uncertain. The germline V gene encodes CDR1 SGHKS and CDR2 YYEKEE (reference sequence). The CDR3 extends over 16 amino acids. Trimming shortened V by 4 bases and J by 7 bases, and 21 bases separated the two germline ends. The CDR3 here is CASSRPEALMRNEQFF. CDR3 bases: TGTGCCAGCAGCCGCCCCGAGGCTTTGATGCGGAATGAGCAGTTCTTC.

V is TRBV5-1 and J is TRBJ2-7; D might be TRBD2 (7 bases). CDR1 and CDR2 (germline): SGHRS, YFSETQ. Trimming removed 4 bases from V and 6 bases from J, with 14 bases in between. This CDR3 region has 13 residues. The CDR3, as DNA: TGCGCCAGCAGCGATCCGGCGGGGGCCGAGCAGTACTTC. Its protein is CASSDPAGAEQYF.

V gene TRBV5-1 combines with J gene TRBJ2-3, with 10 bases fitting TRBD2. Per the germline V gene, CDR1 is SGHRS and CDR2 is YFSETQ. The trim removed 0 bases at V and 6 bases at J, leaving 7 bases unmatched. CDR3 length equals 16 residues. The CDR3 region is CASSLADGSGRDTQYF. CDR3 nucleotides: TGCGCCAGCAGCTTGGCCGATGGTAGCGGGAGGGATACGCAGTATTTT.

This chain links TRBV11-2 with TRBJ2-3; 8 nucleotides align to TRBD2. Trimming at V came to 4 bases and at J to 3 bases, leaving 9 bases not matched to a gene. The CDR3 length is 16 residues. Germline CDR1 and CDR2: SGHAT and FQNNGV. The CDR3 nucleotides read TGTGCCAGCAGCTCGAACCCGGGACTAGTGACAGATACGCAGTATTTT. Protein sequence: CASSSNPGLVTDTQYF.

This chain joins TRBV28 and TRBJ1-3, with TRBD1 as a possible D gene (5 bases). The CDR3 consists of 17 residues. Trimming removed 2 bases from V and 2 bases from J, with 16 bases in between. The germline CDR1 and CDR2 sequences are MDHEN and SYDVKM. The DNA of the CDR3 is TGTGCCAGCAGTTTAAGGAGGACACCTTCACCTGGAAACACCATATATTTT. Translation gives CASSLRRTPSPGNTIYF.

This sequence joins TRBV27 and TRBJ2-1; 7 bases are a match to TRBD1. The CDR3 covers 14 residues. Germline V gives CDR1 MNHEY, CDR2 SMNVEV (reference sequence). Trimming at V came to 4 bases and at J to 3 bases, leaving 3 bases not matched to a gene. The chain's CDR3 is CASSSGTDYNEQFF. The CDR3 DNA reads as TGTGCCAGCAGTTCAGGGACAGACTACAATGAGCAGTTCTTC.